This entry features one T cell receptor (beta chain) sequence. Its antigen is as yet unknown. Germline V gene lookup returns CDR1 ENHRY and CDR2 SYGVKD. V was shortened by 6 bases and J by 0 bases, with 14 bases between the two germline ends. The CDR3 has 15 residues. Profiling relied on immunoSEQ multiplex PCR, and the TCRdb table lists in-frame clones only, not all of them. The sample contains around 77,000 clones, nearly 75% of which appear only once. These data belong to a study of radiotherapy plus CTLA-4 blockade in lung cancer. Across the whole study: Roughly a sixth of enrolled patients responded objectively, and more than 30% had disease control. Study findings and constraints: In blood, tumor-derived TCR clones expanded after radiotherapy plus ipilimumab.

Enrolled patients, whose metastatic non-small-cell lung cancer was chemo-refractory, received focal radiation plus CTLA-4 blockade with ipilimumab. The chain combines TRBV10-3 with TRBJ2-5, with D possibly matching TRBD2 (6 bases). The TCR originated in a human donor with non-small cell lung cancer whose response to radiotherapy plus ipilimumab could not be evaluated. Material: peripheral blood, obtained from a patient treated with radiotherapy plus ipilimumab. The CDR3 here is CAIRGGDSYQETQYF. The CDR3 DNA reads TGTGCCATCAGGGGGGGAGACTCGTACCAAGAGACCCAGTACTTC.